This T cell receptor (beta chain) came from a study of cytomegalovirus exposure and HLA in healthy donors. Whole-study results and caveats: In presence/absence analyses, roughly uniform sequencing depth across donors was assumed. The study flagged fewer than 200 TCR beta chains as cytomegalovirus-associated.

The primer mix had 60 Vbeta and 13 Jbeta primers. Authors' analysis steps: Later analysis identified approximately 80 million unique TCR beta chains, 8.5 million to 13 million shared. Generated by immunoSEQ multiplex PCR, the TCRdb table keeps only in-frame clones and is missing some. V and J calls and clone size are as listed in that table; D and trimming were resolved from the DNA. Here the sample spans 150,000 to 200,000 clones, approximately 80% being singletons. On this clone: Its specificity is not known.

This sequence originates from a male donor in good health and CMV-seronegative. Sample: PBMCs.

DNA for the CDR3: TGTGCCAGCAGTTTTTCTGGGGGGTTGAGCAATCAGCCCCAGCATTTT. Its protein product is CASSFSGGLSNQPQHF. The chain recombines TRBV28 with TRBJ1-5, with D perhaps TRBD1 (5 bases). Trimming pared 3 bases from V and 1 base from J, leaving 13 bases between. Germline-derived CDR1 and CDR2 are MDHEN and SYDVKM. The CDR3 runs to 16 residues.